The 27 T cell receptor beta chains presented below share a single source sample, sequenced in a study of T cell changes during pregnancy in multiple sclerosis (dated by TCRdb to about 2019). The receptor library was made with the immunoSEQ multiplex PCR assay. Sourced from immuneACCESS, this table was stored by TCRdb with only in-frame sequences that have V and J called. A share of the clones is absent; for the studies checked, an unresolved V gene accounts for under half, and the remainder has no known explanation. This sample comprises roughly 100,000 clones, 85% to 95% of them detected only once. The top ten constitute 1.5% to 2% of the sample. Source: peripheral blood, taken after pregnancy. These receptor sequences come from a female donor with multiple sclerosis, enrolled in a pregnancy study.

The gene calls are TRBV29-1 and TRBJ1-5; 9 bases line up with TRBD1. The ends lost 6 bases at V and 3 bases at J; junction bases unmatched: 6. CDR1 SQVTM and CDR2 ANQGSEA come from the germline V gene. The CDR3 length is 14 residues. Here the CDR3 DNA reads TGCAGCGTCGCAGCACAGGGGGCCAATCAGCCCCAGCATTTT. Amino acids: CSVAAQGANQPQHF.

The chain joins TRBV19 to TRBJ1-1; D unclear. Germline CDR1 reads LNHDA; CDR2 reads SQIVND (reference sequence). The CDR3 extends over 11 amino acids. Trimming pared 4 bases from V and 10 bases from J, leaving 10 bases between. The CDR3 sequence: CASSTRYGAFF. The CDR3, as DNA: TGTGCCAGTAGTACCCGGTATGGAGCTTTCTTT.

This chain links TRBV6-6 with TRBJ1-5, with 9 bases lining up with TRBD1. Losses at the gene ends were 2 bases for V and 5 bases for J; bases not matched to a gene: 7. Germline lookup yields CDR1 MNHNY and CDR2 SVGAGI (reference sequence). The CDR3 contains 16 residues. As DNA, the CDR3 is TGTGCCAGCAGTTACCCGAAGACAGGGGGAGATCAGCCCCAGCATTTT. Its translation: CASSYPKTGGDQPQHF.

The CDR3 DNA sequence: TGTGCCAGCACGGGCGGGAGGTCCAGCTCCTACGAGCAGTACTTC. Residues: CASTGGRSSSYEQYF. The chain is built from TRBV28 and TRBJ2-7; TRBD2 agrees at 8 bases. Germline assignment: CDR1 MDHEN and CDR2 SYDVKM. The CDR3 sequence is 15 residues long. V shed 7 bases and J 0 bases; nucleotides not matched to a gene: 8.

The V and J genes are TRBV6-1 and TRBJ1-2; TRBD1 is a possible D gene (6 bases). CDR1 MNHNS and CDR2 SASEGT come from the germline V gene. CDR3 length equals 15 residues. Trimming pared 6 bases from V and 5 bases from J, leaving 19 bases between. The CDR3 loop reads CASRPQGPPGYGYTF. For the CDR3, the DNA is TGTGCCAGCAGACCACAGGGTCCCCCTGGATATGGCTACACCTTC.

The chain has TRBV15 and TRBJ2-7; TRBD2 is a possible D gene (5 bases). This CDR3 is 14 amino acids long. In germline, CDR1 is LNHNV, CDR2 YYDKDF (reference sequence). V dropped 5 bases and J dropped 0 bases, with 11 bases sitting between them. The CDR3 DNA reads TGTGCCACCAGCCGATCCGGGATCTCCTACGAGCAGTACTTC. This gives the protein CATSRSGISYEQYF.

The sample holds one count of this clone. The chain is built from TRBV5-6 and TRBJ2-5, with 14 bases lining up with TRBD2. With 1 base clipped from V and 0 bases from J, the junction kept 8 bases outside the gene matches. The CDR3 sequence is 19 residues long. In germline, CDR1 is SGHDT, CDR2 YYEEEE. CDR3 DNA: TGTGCCAGCAGCTTGCGACTAGCGGGAGGGCCCTCGGACCAAGAGACCCAGTACTTC. It yields the protein CASSLRLAGGPSDQETQYF.

The CDR3 coding sequence is TGTGCCAGTAGTTTCGGACAGGGCCAAGAGACCCAGTACTTC. This codes for CASSFGQGQETQYF. The V and J genes are TRBV19 and TRBJ2-5, with 8 bases identical to TRBD1. Per the germline V gene, CDR1 is LNHDA and CDR2 is SQIVND (reference sequence). The CDR3 contains 14 residues. The junction had 3 bases not matched to a gene; V was cut back by 5 bases and J by 1 base. Variable domain in full (rest from reference TRBV19 and TRBJ2-5): DGGITQSPKYLFRKEGQNVTLSCEQNLNHDAMYWYRQDPGQGLRLIYYSQIVNDFQKGDIAEGYSVSREKKESFPLTVTSAQKNPTAFYLCASSFGQGQETQYFGPGTRLLVL.

V and J are TRBV27 and TRBJ2-7; 9 nucleotides match TRBD2. Losses at the gene ends were 6 bases for V and 2 bases for J; bases not matched to a gene: 11. The CDR3 totals 16 residues. Germline V CDR1 and CDR2: MNHEY, SMNVEV (reference sequence). CDR3 bases: TGTGCCAGCAGGCCAAAATCTAGCGGGATACCCTACGAGCAGTACTTC. Translated: CASRPKSSGIPYEQYF.

The chain joins TRBV16 to TRBJ1-4; D not certain. CDR3 length equals 14 residues. Trimming shortened V by 2 bases and J by 6 bases, and 10 bases separated the two germline ends. Per germline, CDR1 KGHSY and CDR2 FQNENV. The CDR3 nucleotides read TGTGCCAGCAGCCAAACGTTTAGTGATGAAAAACTGTTTTTT. Translating it yields CASSQTFSDEKLFF.

This chain joins TRBV2 and TRBJ2-3; the match to TRBD2 covers 12 bases. V gave up 6 bases and J gave up 0 bases; unmatched junction bases: 7. The length of the CDR3 is 17 residues. Germline V gene lookup returns CDR1 SNHLY and CDR2 FYNNEI. The CDR3 nucleotides read TGTGCCAGCAGCCCAACCGGACTAGCGGGGAGCACAGATACGCAGTATTTT. The encoded protein is CASSPTGLAGSTDTQYF.

The chain employs TRBV30 and TRBJ1-5, with no clear D. Trimming removed 5 bases at V and 1 base at J, with 12 bases between. CDR3 length: 14 residues. Per the germline V gene, CDR1 is GTSNPN and CDR2 is SVGIG (reference sequence). CDR3 protein: CAWASRRSNQPQHF. The CDR3 coding sequence is TGTGCCTGGGCATCCCGCAGGAGCAATCAGCCCCAGCATTTT.

This rearrangement joins TRBV5-4 to TRBJ2-7, with D possibly TRBD2 on 5 matching bases. V lost 4 bases, J lost 5 bases, and 13 bases lay in between. Germline-derived CDR1 and CDR2 are SGHNT and YYREEE (reference sequence). The CDR3 runs to 13 residues. The CDR3 loop reads CASSPRVGNEQYF. The CDR3 nucleotides read TGTGCCAGCAGCCCGCGGGTAGGGAACGAGCAGTACTTC.

The chain couples TRBV27 to TRBJ2-5; 8 positions agree with TRBD1. This CDR3 region has 18 residues. CDR1 and CDR2 from the germline V gene are MNHEY and SMNVEV (reference sequence). V shed 6 bases, J shed 5 bases, and the junction held 20 bases outside the gene matches. The CDR3 DNA sequence: TGTGCCAGCAGCCCACACCGGACAGGGCATCTATTTGGGGAGACCCAGTACTTC. Encoded protein: CASSPHRTGHLFGETQYF.

V usage is TRBV7-9 and J usage is TRBJ1-4; TRBD1 matches 7 bases. This CDR3 contains 15 residues. J gave up 4 bases and V 5 bases, and 7 bases lay outside the gene matches. Germline V gives CDR1 SEHNR, CDR2 FQNEAQ (reference sequence). The CDR3 DNA reads TGTGCCAGCAGCCCACAGGGGCTGAGTAATGAAAAACTGTTTTTT. This codes for CASSPQGLSNEKLFF.

This clone was recorded only once. The chain has TRBV18 and TRBJ1-2; no firm D call. With 5 bases removed from V and 8 bases from J, the gap between germline ends came to 18 bases. The CDR3 loop spans 14 amino acids. Germline CDR1 KGHSH, CDR2 LQKENI. The CDR3 region has the DNA TGTGCCAGCTCAGCACTACCTAAAACAGAAGGCTACACCTTC. It translates to CASSALPKTEGYTF.

The chain is built from TRBV29-1 and TRBJ2-2, with 10 bases that match TRBD2. The junction had 5 bases not matched to a gene; V was cut back by 0 bases and J by 10 bases. This CDR3 has 14 amino acids. Per germline, CDR1 SQVTM and CDR2 ANQGSEA. For the CDR3, the DNA is TGCAGCGTTGAAGACCCTAGCGGGGGAATGGAGCTGTTTTTT. Translating gives CSVEDPSGGMELFF.

The rearrangement uses TRBV5-5 and TRBJ1-6; no clear D gene. CDR1 and CDR2 from the germline V gene are SGHKS and YYEKEE (reference sequence). The CDR3 covers 14 residues. V gave up 0 bases and J gave up 10 bases, with 11 bases separating them. Here the CDR3 reads CASSLDWSESPLHF. The CDR3 DNA is TGTGCCAGCAGCTTGGATTGGTCAGAATCACCCCTCCACTTT.

The chain recombines TRBV2 with TRBJ1-5, with D tentatively TRBD1 (6 bases). V was trimmed by 5 bases and J by 14 bases, leaving 13 bases between them. From germline, CDR1 is SNHLY and CDR2 FYNNEI. CDR3 length: 11 residues. CDR3 protein: CASSLAGQKHF. CDR3 nucleotides: TGTGCCAGCAGTCTGGCCGGACAGAAGCATTTT.

The chain carries TRBV7-9 and TRBJ2-7; TRBD1 matches 8 bases. Germline CDR1 and CDR2: SEHNR and FQNEAQ (reference sequence). Trimming removed 5 bases from V and 5 bases from J; junction bases left unmatched: 17. The length of the CDR3 is 17 residues. CDR3 in DNA: TGTGCCAGCAGCAAGAGCGCTACAGGGGGGTTACTCCACGAGCAGTACTTC. Its protein product is CASSKSATGGLLHEQYF.

This chain connects TRBV19 to TRBJ1-5, with D perhaps TRBD1 (5 bases). The V and J ends lost 5 bases and 7 bases respectively, with 15 bases between them. This CDR3 has 14 residues. The V gene's germline CDR1 is LNHDA and CDR2 SQIVND (reference sequence). The CDR3 sequence: CASSSSGIPQPQHF. CDR3 nucleotides: TGTGCCAGTAGTTCTTCAGGGATTCCCCAGCCCCAGCATTTT.

The V and J genes are TRBV19 and TRBJ2-2; 7 bases are a match to TRBD1. The ends lost 6 bases at V and 1 base at J; junction bases unmatched: 8. The CDR3 loop spans 16 amino acids. CDR1 and CDR2 from the germline V gene are LNHDA and SQIVND (reference sequence). CDR3 residues: CASSPYGTVNTGELFF. Written as DNA, the CDR3 is TGTGCCAGTAGCCCGTATGGGACAGTGAACACCGGGGAGCTGTTTTTT. Combining the CDR3 with reference TRBV19 and TRBJ2-2 gives the whole variable domain DGGITQSPKYLFRKEGQNVTLSCEQNLNHDAMYWYRQDPGQGLRLIYYSQIVNDFQKGDIAEGYSVSREKKESFPLTVTSAQKNPTAFYLCASSPYGTVNTGELFFGEGSRLTVL.

This rearrangement joins TRBV28 to TRBJ2-1, with 9 bases fitting TRBD2. CDR1 is MDHEN, CDR2 SYDVKM, per germline. J gave up 12 bases and V 3 bases, and 12 bases lay outside the gene matches. CDR3 size: 15 residues. The CDR3 bases are TGTGCCAGCAGTTTGGTTACCGCGGGAGGGCCGAGGCAGTTCTTC. Translating gives CASSLVTAGGPRQFF.

The gene calls are TRBV28 and TRBJ1-2; 9 bases are a match to TRBD1. Germline V gives CDR1 MDHEN, CDR2 SYDVKM. The ends lost 6 bases at V and 2 bases at J; junction bases unmatched: 22. CDR3 length: 20 amino acids. The CDR3 reads CASRESLTGQGHSKNYGYTF. CDR3 nucleotide sequence: TGTGCCAGCAGAGAAAGTTTGACGGGACAGGGCCATTCAAAAAACTATGGCTACACCTTC.

This chain joins TRBV6-1 and TRBJ1-5; TRBD1 might be the D (6 bases). Germline assignment: CDR1 MNHNS and CDR2 SASEGT. Trimming took off 6 bases at V and 3 bases at J, with 15 bases between the two ends. CDR3 length equals 15 residues. The CDR3 reads CASSLQGENNQPQHF. In nucleotides, the CDR3 is TGTGCCAGCAGCCTACAGGGAGAAAACAATCAGCCCCAGCATTTT.

The V gene is TRBV7-9, the J gene TRBJ1-2, with a possible D match to TRBD1 (5 bases). The CDR3 loop spans 15 amino acids. CDR1 is SEHNR, CDR2 FQNEAQ, per germline (reference sequence). Trimming stripped 4 bases from V and 1 base from J, with 13 bases between. The CDR3 DNA follows: TGTGCCAGCAGCTCCGGGGGGGGGAATAACTATGGCTACACCTTC. Translation: CASSSGGGNNYGYTF.

The V call is TRBV18, the J call TRBJ1-3; D not certain. Looked up from germline, CDR1 is KGHSH and CDR2 is LQKENI. This CDR3 region has 14 residues. Trimming left V 3 bases short and J 4 bases short, with 10 bases between. CDR3 residues: CASSPSPGGNTIYF. DNA for the CDR3: TGTGCCAGCTCACCTTCCCCGGGGGGAAACACCATATATTTT.